Listed below are T cell receptor beta chains from one sample, sequenced in a study of blood T cell repertoires in COVID-19. Clones were read by immunoSEQ multiplex PCR, and TCRdb kept only the in-frame ones, dropping some. The sample comprises roughly 300,000 clones, 80% to 95% of which are singletons, and about 1.1% rests with the top ten. The sample was PBMCs or T cells enriched from blood (not recorded which). The receptors originated from a woman aged 25-40 years who had recovered from COVID-19. Each CDR3 is given with its conserved first and last residue. The D gene is left open where the match is weak. Clone size appears in some rows only: once, few, many, or a class for an expanded clone.

d_call: -; j_call: TRBJ2-1; clone_size: -; v_call: TRBV9; cdr3_aa: CASSVASHNEQFF; cdr3_nt: TGTGCCAGCAGCGTAGCTTCCCACAATGAGCAGTTCTTC
d_call: -; j_call: TRBJ2-1; clone_size: -; v_call: TRBV7-9; cdr3_aa: CASSPLEAYNEQFF; cdr3_nt: TGTGCCAGCAGCCCCCTAGAAGCCTACAATGAGCAGTTCTTC
d_call: TRBD1; j_call: TRBJ2-3; clone_size: -; v_call: TRBV27; cdr3_aa: CASSSGTGPTDTQYF; cdr3_nt: TGTGCCAGCAGTTCCGGGACAGGCCCTACAGATACGCAGTATTTT
d_call: -; j_call: TRBJ2-2; clone_size: -; v_call: TRBV7-2; cdr3_aa: CASSLRLDTGELFF; cdr3_nt: TGTGCCAGCAGCTTAAGACTTGACACCGGGGAGCTGTTTTTT
d_call: TRBD2; j_call: TRBJ2-3; clone_size: -; v_call: TRBV3-1/TRBV3-2; cdr3_aa: CASSQGLAGHTQYF; cdr3_nt: TGTGCCAGCAGCCAAGGACTAGCGGGCCATACGCAGTATTTT
d_call: TRBD1; j_call: TRBJ2-5; clone_size: -; v_call: TRBV18; cdr3_aa: CASSPGTEETQYF; cdr3_nt: TGTGCCAGCTCACCCGGGACAGAAGAGACCCAGTACTTC
d_call: -; j_call: TRBJ2-7; clone_size: -; v_call: TRBV11-2; cdr3_aa: CASSLVLLSSYEQYF; cdr3_nt: TGTGCCAGCAGCTTAGTTCTCCTGAGCTCCTACGAGCAGTACTTC
d_call: -; j_call: TRBJ2-3; clone_size: -; v_call: TRBV6-1; cdr3_aa: CASSEFITDTQYF; cdr3_nt: TGTGCCAGCAGTGAATTCATCACAGATACGCAGTATTTT
d_call: -; j_call: TRBJ2-1; clone_size: -; v_call: TRBV10-1; cdr3_aa: CASSERASMGRFF; cdr3_nt: TGCGCCAGCAGTGAGCGGGCCTCCATGGGGAGATTCTTC
d_call: TRBD1; j_call: TRBJ2-1; clone_size: once; v_call: TRBV5-1; cdr3_aa: CASSLARSRDRNYNEQFF; cdr3_nt: TGCGCCAGCAGCTTGGCCAGGAGCCGGGACAGAAACTACAATGAGCAGTTCTTC
d_call: -; j_call: TRBJ2-1; clone_size: once; v_call: TRBV19; cdr3_aa: CASSRLDRTELDEQFF; cdr3_nt: TGTGCCAGTAGTAGACTTGACAGGACGGAGTTGGATGAGCAGTTCTTC
d_call: -; j_call: TRBJ1-2; clone_size: once; v_call: TRBV7-9; cdr3_aa: CASSQPGQLNGYTF; cdr3_nt: TGTGCCAGCAGCCAACCGGGACAATTAAATGGCTACACCTTC
d_call: -; j_call: TRBJ2-7; clone_size: -; v_call: TRBV9; cdr3_aa: CASSVEGLAGLSYEQYF; cdr3_nt: TGTGCCAGCAGCGTAGAAGGATTGGCGGGCCTCTCCTACGAGCAGTACTTC
d_call: -; j_call: TRBJ2-1; clone_size: -; v_call: TRBV2; cdr3_aa: CASSLLTYNEQFF; cdr3_nt: TGTGCCAGCTCCCTACTTACGTACAATGAGCAGTTCTTC
d_call: -; j_call: TRBJ2-2; clone_size: -; v_call: TRBV21-1; cdr3_aa: CASSSSDRENTGELFF; cdr3_nt: TGTGCCAGCAGCAGCAGCGACAGAGAGAACACCGGGGAGCTGTTTTTT
d_call: TRBD2; j_call: TRBJ2-7; clone_size: once; v_call: TRBV11-2; cdr3_aa: CASSLNLGAGDYEQYF; cdr3_nt: TGTGCCAGCAGCCTAAATCTTGGGGCGGGAGACTACGAGCAGTACTTC
d_call: -; j_call: TRBJ2-1; clone_size: -; v_call: TRBV13; cdr3_aa: CASSSLGRGDNEQFF; cdr3_nt: TGTGCCAGCAGCTCCCTTGGCAGGGGTGACAATGAGCAGTTCTTC
d_call: -; j_call: TRBJ2-7; clone_size: -; v_call: TRBV5-5; cdr3_aa: CASSNLGAYSWEQYF; cdr3_nt: TGTGCCAGCAGCAACCTGGGAGCGTATAGTTGGGAGCAGTACTTC
d_call: -; j_call: TRBJ2-5; clone_size: once; v_call: TRBV23-1; cdr3_aa: CASSQPHWGVSSQETQYF; cdr3_nt: TGCGCCAGCAGTCAACCGCATTGGGGGGTGTCGTCTCAAGAGACCCAGTACTTC
d_call: -; j_call: TRBJ1-2; clone_size: few; v_call: TRBV10-3; cdr3_aa: CAIGGSYGYTF; cdr3_nt: TGTGCCATCGGGGGGAGCTATGGCTACACCTTC
d_call: TRBD1; j_call: TRBJ2-7; clone_size: -; v_call: TRBV6-2/TRBV6-3; cdr3_aa: CASSYQGVNEQYF; cdr3_nt: TGTGCCAGCAGTTACCAGGGGGTCAACGAGCAGTACTTC
d_call: -; j_call: TRBJ1-3; clone_size: -; v_call: TRBV4-3; cdr3_aa: CASSQDSQATSGNTIYF; cdr3_nt: TGCGCCAGCAGCCAAGATTCGCAGGCCACGTCTGGAAACACCATATATTTT
d_call: -; j_call: TRBJ2-7; clone_size: once; v_call: TRBV14; cdr3_aa: CASSQVLSSYEQYF; cdr3_nt: TGTGCCAGCAGCCAAGTTCTTAGCTCCTACGAGCAGTACTTC
d_call: -; j_call: TRBJ2-3; clone_size: -; v_call: TRBV5-1; cdr3_aa: CASKEGAEGDTQYF; cdr3_nt: TGCGCCAGCAAAGAGGGTGCGGAGGGAGATACGCAGTATTTT
d_call: TRBD1; j_call: TRBJ1-1; clone_size: -; v_call: TRBV7-3; cdr3_aa: CASSTRDRGRGEAFF; cdr3_nt: TGTGCCAGCAGCACCCGGGACAGGGGGAGGGGTGAAGCTTTCTTT
d_call: -; j_call: TRBJ1-5; clone_size: -; v_call: TRBV28; cdr3_aa: CASSPHIAGANQPQHF; cdr3_nt: TGTGCCAGCAGTCCCCATATAGCCGGTGCCAATCAGCCCCAGCATTTT
d_call: -; j_call: TRBJ1-4; clone_size: -; v_call: TRBV10-2; cdr3_aa: CASRPGGPNEKLFF; cdr3_nt: TGCGCCAGCAGACCGGGGGGACCTAATGAAAAACTGTTTTTT
d_call: TRBD2; j_call: TRBJ2-3; clone_size: -; v_call: TRBV28; cdr3_aa: CASSPFGLAGERSTDTQYF; cdr3_nt: TGTGCCAGCAGTCCGTTTGGACTAGCGGGAGAGAGGAGCACAGATACGCAGTATTTT
d_call: TRBD2; j_call: TRBJ2-1; clone_size: once; v_call: TRBV29-1; cdr3_aa: CSVLVAGGYNEQFF; cdr3_nt: TGCAGCGTTCTGGTAGCGGGAGGCTACAATGAGCAGTTCTTC
d_call: TRBD1; j_call: TRBJ1-2; clone_size: few; v_call: TRBV30; cdr3_aa: CAWRVGGRHGYTF; cdr3_nt: TGTGCCTGGAGGGTAGGGGGCCGGCATGGCTACACCTTC
d_call: -; j_call: TRBJ2-7; clone_size: -; v_call: TRBV5-1; cdr3_aa: CASSLGAPNYEQYF; cdr3_nt: TGCGCCAGCAGCTTGGGGGCGCCCAACTACGAGCAGTACTTC
d_call: -; j_call: TRBJ2-2; clone_size: once; v_call: TRBV7-2; cdr3_aa: CASSLPSVGAGNTGELFF; cdr3_nt: TGTGCCAGCAGCTTACCTTCTGTTGGAGCGGGTAACACCGGGGAGCTGTTTTTT
d_call: TRBD1; j_call: TRBJ2-2; clone_size: -; v_call: TRBV24-1; cdr3_aa: CATSDRGQGTTGELFF; cdr3_nt: TGTGCCACCAGTGATCGAGGACAGGGAACCACCGGGGAGCTGTTTTTT
d_call: TRBD2; j_call: TRBJ2-1; clone_size: -; v_call: TRBV20-1; cdr3_aa: CSASPGLVSSLNEQFF; cdr3_nt: TGCAGTGCTAGTCCGGGACTAGTTTCAAGCTTAAATGAGCAGTTCTTC
d_call: TRBD2; j_call: TRBJ2-5; clone_size: -; v_call: TRBV5-5; cdr3_aa: CASSFGTSGKETQYF; cdr3_nt: TGTGCCAGCAGCTTCGGGACTAGCGGGAAAGAGACCCAGTACTTC
d_call: -; j_call: TRBJ2-5; clone_size: -; v_call: TRBV2; cdr3_aa: CASSERTQVMTQYF; cdr3_nt: TGTGCCAGCAGCGAGCGGACCCAAGTAATGACCCAGTACTTC